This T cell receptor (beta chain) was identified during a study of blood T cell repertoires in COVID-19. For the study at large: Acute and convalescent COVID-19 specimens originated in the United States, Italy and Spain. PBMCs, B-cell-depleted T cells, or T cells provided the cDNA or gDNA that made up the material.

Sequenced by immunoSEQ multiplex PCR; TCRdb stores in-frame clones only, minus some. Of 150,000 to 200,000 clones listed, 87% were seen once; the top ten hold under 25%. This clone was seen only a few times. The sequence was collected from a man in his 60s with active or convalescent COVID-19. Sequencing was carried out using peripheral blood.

CDR3 residues: CASTLRENTEAFF. In DNA, the CDR3 is TGTGCCAGCACACTACGTGAGAACACTGAAGCTTTCTTT. The chain employs TRBV6-5 and TRBJ1-1; no definite D call. This CDR3 comprises 13 residues. V gave up 7 bases and J gave up 1 base, with 10 bases separating them. Looked up from germline, CDR1 is MNHEY and CDR2 is SVGAGI.